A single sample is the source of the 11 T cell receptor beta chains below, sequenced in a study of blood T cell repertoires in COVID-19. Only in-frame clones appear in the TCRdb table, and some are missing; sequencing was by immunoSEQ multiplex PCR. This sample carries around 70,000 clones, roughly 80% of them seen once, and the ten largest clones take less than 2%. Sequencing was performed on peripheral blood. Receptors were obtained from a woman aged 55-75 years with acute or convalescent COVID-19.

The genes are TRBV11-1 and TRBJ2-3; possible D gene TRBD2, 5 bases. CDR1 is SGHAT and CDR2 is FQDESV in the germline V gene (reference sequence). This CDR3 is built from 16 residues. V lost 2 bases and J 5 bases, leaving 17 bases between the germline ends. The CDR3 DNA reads TGTGCCAGCAGCTTATCCGGACTCCAGAAAGGAGATACGCAGTATTTT. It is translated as CASSLSGLQKGDTQYF.

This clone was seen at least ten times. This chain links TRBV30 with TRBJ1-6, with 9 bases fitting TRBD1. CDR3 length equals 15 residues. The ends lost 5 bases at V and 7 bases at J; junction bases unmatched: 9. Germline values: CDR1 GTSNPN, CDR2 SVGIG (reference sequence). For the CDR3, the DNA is TGTGCCTGGGATCTGGGACAGGGTGACAATTCACCCCTCCACTTT. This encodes CAWDLGQGDNSPLHF. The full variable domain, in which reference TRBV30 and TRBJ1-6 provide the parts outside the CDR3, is SQTIHQWPATLVQPVGSPLSLECTVEGTSNPNLYWYRQAAGRGLQLLFYSVGIGQISSEVPQNLSASRPQDRQFILSSKKLLLSDSGFYLCAWDLGQGDNSPLHFGNGTRLTVT.

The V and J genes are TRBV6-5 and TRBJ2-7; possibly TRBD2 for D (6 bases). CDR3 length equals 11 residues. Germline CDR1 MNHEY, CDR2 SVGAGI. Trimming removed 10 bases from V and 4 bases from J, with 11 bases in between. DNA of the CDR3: TGTGCCACCAGGAGCGGGTACGAGCAGTACTTC. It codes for CATRSGYEQYF.

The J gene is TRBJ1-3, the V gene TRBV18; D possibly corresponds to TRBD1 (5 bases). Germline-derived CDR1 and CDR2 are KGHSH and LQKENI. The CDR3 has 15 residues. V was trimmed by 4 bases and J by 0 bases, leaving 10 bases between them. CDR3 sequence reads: CASSLDSFSGNTIYF. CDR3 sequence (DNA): TGTGCCAGCTCACTCGACAGTTTCTCTGGAAACACCATATATTTT.

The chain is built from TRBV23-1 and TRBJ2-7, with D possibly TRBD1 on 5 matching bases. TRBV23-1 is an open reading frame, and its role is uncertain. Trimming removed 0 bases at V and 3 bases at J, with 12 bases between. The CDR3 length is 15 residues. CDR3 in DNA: TGCGCCAGCAGTCAATCGATACCGACAGTCTACGAGCAGTACTTC. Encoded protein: CASSQSIPTVYEQYF.

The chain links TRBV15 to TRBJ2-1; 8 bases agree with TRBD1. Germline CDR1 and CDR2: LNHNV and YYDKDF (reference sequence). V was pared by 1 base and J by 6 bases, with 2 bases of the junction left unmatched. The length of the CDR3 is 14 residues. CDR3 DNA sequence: TGTGCCACCAGCAGAGGGGGGACAGGCAATGAGCAGTTCTTC. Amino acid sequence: CATSRGGTGNEQFF.

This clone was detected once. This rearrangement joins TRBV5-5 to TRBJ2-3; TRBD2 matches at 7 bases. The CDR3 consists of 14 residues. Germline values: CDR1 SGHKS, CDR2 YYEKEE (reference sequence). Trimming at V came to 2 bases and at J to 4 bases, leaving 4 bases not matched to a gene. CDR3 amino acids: CASSLREGADTQYF. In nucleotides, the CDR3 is TGTGCCAGCAGCTTAAGGGAGGGCGCAGATACGCAGTATTTT.

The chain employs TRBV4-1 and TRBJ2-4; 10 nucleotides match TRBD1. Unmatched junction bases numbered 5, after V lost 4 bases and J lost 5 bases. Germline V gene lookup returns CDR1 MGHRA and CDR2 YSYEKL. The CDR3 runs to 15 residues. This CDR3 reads CASSPWTGGENIQYF. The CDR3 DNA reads TGCGCCAGCAGCCCCTGGACAGGGGGAGAAAACATTCAGTACTTC.

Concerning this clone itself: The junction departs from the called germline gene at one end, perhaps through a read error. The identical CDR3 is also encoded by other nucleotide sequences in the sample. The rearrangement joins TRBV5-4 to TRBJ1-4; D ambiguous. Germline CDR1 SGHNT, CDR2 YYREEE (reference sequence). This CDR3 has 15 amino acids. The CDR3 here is CASSLAAATNEKLFF. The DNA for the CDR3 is TGTGCCAGTAGCTTGGCTGCAGCAACTAATGAAAAACTGTTTTTT.

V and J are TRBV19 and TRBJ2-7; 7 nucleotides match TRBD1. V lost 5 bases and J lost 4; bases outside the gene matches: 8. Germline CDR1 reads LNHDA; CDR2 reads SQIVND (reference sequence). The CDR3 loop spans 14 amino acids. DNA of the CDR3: TGTGCCAGTAGTCCCGGGACAGCGTCTTACGAGCAGTACTTC. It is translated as CASSPGTASYEQYF.

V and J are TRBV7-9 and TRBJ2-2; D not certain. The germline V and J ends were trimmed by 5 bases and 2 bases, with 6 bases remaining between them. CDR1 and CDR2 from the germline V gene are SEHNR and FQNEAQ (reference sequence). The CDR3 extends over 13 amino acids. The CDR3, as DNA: TGTGCCAGCAGCCTTCTCAACACCGGGGAGCTGTTTTTT. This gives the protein CASSLLNTGELFF. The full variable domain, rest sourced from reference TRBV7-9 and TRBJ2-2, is DTGVSQNPRHKITKRGQNVTFRCDPISEHNRLYWYRQTLGQGPEFLTYFQNEAQLEKSRLLSDRFSAERPKGSFSTLEIQRTEQGDSAMYLCASSLLNTGELFFGEGSRLTVL.